This TCR beta chain was captured in a study of vaccination effects on CD4 cells after COVID-19. Generated by immunoSEQ multiplex PCR, the TCRdb table keeps only in-frame clones and is missing some. The table has 43,000 or so clones, under 80% seen once. Isolation of CD4+ T cells took place after 10 days of culture. Of the BNT162b2 and mRNA-1273 vaccines, participants received two doses of one or the other. Comments on this clone: Its antigen is not known.

The sequence derives from a human donor who received a COVID-19 vaccine. Material: CD4+ T cells from PBMCs cultured without peptide, obtained after COVID-19 vaccination.

The CDR3 region is CASSQRQGANYGYTF. The CDR3 coding sequence is TGTGCCAGCAGCCAGCGACAGGGTGCTAACTATGGCTACACCTTC. The V call is TRBV5-4, the J call TRBJ1-2, with 7 bases fitting TRBD1. From germline, CDR1 is SGHNT and CDR2 YYREEE (reference sequence). The CDR3 length is 15 residues. V lost 4 bases and J lost 0; bases outside the gene matches: 6.